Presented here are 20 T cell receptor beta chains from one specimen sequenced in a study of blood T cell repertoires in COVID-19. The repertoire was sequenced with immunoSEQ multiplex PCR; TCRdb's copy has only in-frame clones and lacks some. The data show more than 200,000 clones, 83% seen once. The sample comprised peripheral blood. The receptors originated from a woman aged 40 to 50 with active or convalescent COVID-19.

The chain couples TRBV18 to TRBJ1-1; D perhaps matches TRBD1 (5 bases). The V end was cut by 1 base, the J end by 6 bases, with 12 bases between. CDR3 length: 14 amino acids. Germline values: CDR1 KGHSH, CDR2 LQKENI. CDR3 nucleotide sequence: TGTGCCAGCTCACCACAGGGGCTCGGTTCTGAAGCTTTCTTT. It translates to CASSPQGLGSEAFF.

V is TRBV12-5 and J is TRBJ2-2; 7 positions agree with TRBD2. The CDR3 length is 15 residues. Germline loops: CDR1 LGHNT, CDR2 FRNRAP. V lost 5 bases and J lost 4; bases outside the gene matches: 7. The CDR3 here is CASGRGAGPTGELFF. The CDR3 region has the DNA TGTGCTAGTGGTCGGGGAGCGGGACCCACCGGGGAGCTGTTTTTT.

CDR3 in DNA: TGTGCCACCAGTGACATTGACAGGGGCAATGAGCAGTTCTTC. Translating it yields CATSDIDRGNEQFF. The chain combines TRBV24-1 with TRBJ2-1; 8 bases map to TRBD1. The germline V gene encodes CDR1 KGHDR and CDR2 SFDVKD. The CDR3 spans 14 residues. V shed 4 bases and J 6 bases; nucleotides not matched to a gene: 4.

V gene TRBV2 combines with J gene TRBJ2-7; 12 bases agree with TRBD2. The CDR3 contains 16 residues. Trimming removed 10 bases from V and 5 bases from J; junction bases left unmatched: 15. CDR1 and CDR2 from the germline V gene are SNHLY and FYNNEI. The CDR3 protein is CANRGLAGTSRNEQYF. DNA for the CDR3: TGTGCCAACCGAGGACTAGCGGGGACCTCTAGGAACGAGCAGTACTTC.

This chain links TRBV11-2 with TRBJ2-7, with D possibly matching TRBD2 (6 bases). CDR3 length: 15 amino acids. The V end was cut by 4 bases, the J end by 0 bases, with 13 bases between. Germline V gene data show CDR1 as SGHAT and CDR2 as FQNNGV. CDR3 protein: CASSSSGGVSYEQYF. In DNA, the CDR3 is TGTGCCAGCAGCTCCTCCGGCGGGGTCTCCTACGAGCAGTACTTC.

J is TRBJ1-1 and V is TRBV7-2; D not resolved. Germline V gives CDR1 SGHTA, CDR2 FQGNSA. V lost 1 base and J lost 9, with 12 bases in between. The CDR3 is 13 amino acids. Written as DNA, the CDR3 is TGTGCCAGCAGCTTAGACACGGAGTCAAAAGCTTTCTTT. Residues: CASSLDTESKAFF.

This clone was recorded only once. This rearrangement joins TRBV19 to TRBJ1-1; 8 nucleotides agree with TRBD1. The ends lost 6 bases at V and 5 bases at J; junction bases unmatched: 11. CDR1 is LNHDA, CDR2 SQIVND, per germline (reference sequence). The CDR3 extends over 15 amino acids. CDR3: CASRSPGTGGTEAFF. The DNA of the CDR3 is TGTGCCAGTAGATCACCCGGGACAGGCGGGACTGAAGCTTTCTTT.

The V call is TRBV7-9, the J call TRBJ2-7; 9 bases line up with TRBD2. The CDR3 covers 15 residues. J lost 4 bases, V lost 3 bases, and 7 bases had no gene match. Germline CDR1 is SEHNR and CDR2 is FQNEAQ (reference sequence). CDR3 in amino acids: CASSLTSGATYEQYF. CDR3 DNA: TGTGCCAGCAGCTTGACTAGCGGAGCCACTTACGAGCAGTACTTC.

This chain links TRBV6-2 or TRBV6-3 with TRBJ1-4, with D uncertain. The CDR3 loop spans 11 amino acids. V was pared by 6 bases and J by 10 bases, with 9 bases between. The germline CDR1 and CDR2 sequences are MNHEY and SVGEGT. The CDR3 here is CASSPHGKLFF. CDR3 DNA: TGTGCCAGCAGCCCGCACGGAAAACTGTTTTTT.

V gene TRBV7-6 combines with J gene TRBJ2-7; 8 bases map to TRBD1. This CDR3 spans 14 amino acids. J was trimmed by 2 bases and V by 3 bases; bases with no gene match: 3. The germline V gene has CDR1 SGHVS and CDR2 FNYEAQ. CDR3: CASSLARGPYEQYF. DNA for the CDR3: TGTGCCAGCAGCTTGGCCAGGGGGCCCTACGAGCAGTACTTC.

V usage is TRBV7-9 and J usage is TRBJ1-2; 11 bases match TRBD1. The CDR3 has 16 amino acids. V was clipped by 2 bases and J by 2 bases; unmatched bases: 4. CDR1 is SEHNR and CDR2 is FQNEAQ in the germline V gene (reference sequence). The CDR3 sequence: CASSLSGTGGNYGYTF. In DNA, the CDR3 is TGTGCCAGCAGCTTATCCGGGACAGGGGGGAACTATGGCTACACCTTC.

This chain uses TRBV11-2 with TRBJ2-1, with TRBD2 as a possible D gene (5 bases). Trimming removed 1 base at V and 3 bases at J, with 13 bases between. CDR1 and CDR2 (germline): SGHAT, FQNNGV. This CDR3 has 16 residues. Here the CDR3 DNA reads TGTGCCAGCAGCTTAGGCGCTAGCCCCTTCTACAATGAGCAGTTCTTC. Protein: CASSLGASPFYNEQFF.

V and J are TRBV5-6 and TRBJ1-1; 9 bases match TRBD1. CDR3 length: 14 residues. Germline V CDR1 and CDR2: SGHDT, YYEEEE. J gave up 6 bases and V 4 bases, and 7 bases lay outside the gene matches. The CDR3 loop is CASSLRDRVPEAFF. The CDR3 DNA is TGTGCCAGCAGCCTCCGGGACAGGGTCCCTGAAGCTTTCTTT. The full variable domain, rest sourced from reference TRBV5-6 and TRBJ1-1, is DAGVTQSPTHLIKTRGQQVTLRCSPKSGHDTVSWYQQALGQGPQFIFQYYEEEERQRGNFPDRFSGHQFPNYSSELNVNALLLGDSALYLCASSLRDRVPEAFFGQGTRLTVV.

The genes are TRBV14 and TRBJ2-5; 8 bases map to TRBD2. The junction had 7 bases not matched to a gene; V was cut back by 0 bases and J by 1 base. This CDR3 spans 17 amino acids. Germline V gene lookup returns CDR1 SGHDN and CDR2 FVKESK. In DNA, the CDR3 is TGTGCCAGCAGCCAAGAGGGAACTAGCGGTCCCCAAGAGACCCAGTACTTC. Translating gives CASSQEGTSGPQETQYF.

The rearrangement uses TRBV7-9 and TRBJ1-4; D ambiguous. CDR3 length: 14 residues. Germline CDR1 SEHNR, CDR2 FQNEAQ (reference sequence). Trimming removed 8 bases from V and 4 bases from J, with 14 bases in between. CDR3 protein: CASFSGKSNEKLFF. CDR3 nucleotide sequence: TGTGCCAGCTTTTCGGGGAAGAGTAATGAAAAACTGTTTTTT. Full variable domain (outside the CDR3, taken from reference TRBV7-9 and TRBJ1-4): DTGVSQNPRHKITKRGQNVTFRCDPISEHNRLYWYRQTLGQGPEFLTYFQNEAQLEKSRLLSDRFSAERPKGSFSTLEIQRTEQGDSAMYLCASFSGKSNEKLFFGSGTQLSVL.

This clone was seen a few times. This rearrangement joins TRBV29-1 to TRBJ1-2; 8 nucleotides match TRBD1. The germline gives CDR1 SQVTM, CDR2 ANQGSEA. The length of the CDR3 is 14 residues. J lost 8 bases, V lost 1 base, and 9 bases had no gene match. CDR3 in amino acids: CSVEVSHRGGGYTF. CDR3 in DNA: TGCAGCGTTGAAGTTTCGCACAGGGGGGGCGGCTACACCTTC.

CDR3 nucleotide sequence: TGTGCCAGCACCACGCGGACTAGCGGGCCCTCCTACGAGCAGTACTTC. This translates into CASTTRTSGPSYEQYF. The chain has TRBV11-3 and TRBJ2-7, with TRBD2 matching over 11 bases. In germline, CDR1 is SGHNT, CDR2 YENEEA. The CDR3 contains 16 residues. Trimming at V came to 7 bases and at J to 0 bases, leaving 8 bases not matched to a gene.

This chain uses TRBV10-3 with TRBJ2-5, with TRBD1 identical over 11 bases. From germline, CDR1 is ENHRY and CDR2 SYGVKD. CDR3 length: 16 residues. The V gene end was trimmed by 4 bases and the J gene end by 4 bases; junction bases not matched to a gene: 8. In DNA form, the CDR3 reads TGTGCCATCAGTGGGGAGGACAGGGGGCATCGAGAGACCCAGTACTTC. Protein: CAISGEDRGHRETQYF.

Here the CDR3 reads CASSPYGLPNTGELFF. The CDR3 DNA reads TGTGCCAGCTCACCTTACGGACTGCCGAACACCGGGGAGCTGTTTTTT. The chain uses TRBV18 and TRBJ2-2; a possible D gene is TRBD2 (5 bases). V was cut by 3 bases and J by 0 bases, with 11 bases left in between. This CDR3 spans 16 amino acids. Germline V gives CDR1 KGHSH, CDR2 LQKENI.

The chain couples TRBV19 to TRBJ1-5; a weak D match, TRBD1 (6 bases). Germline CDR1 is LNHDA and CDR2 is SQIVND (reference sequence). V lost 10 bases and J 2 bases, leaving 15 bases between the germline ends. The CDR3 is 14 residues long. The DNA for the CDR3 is TGTGCCACCTTAAACAGGGCGGGCAATCAGCCCCAGCATTTT. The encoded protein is CATLNRAGNQPQHF.